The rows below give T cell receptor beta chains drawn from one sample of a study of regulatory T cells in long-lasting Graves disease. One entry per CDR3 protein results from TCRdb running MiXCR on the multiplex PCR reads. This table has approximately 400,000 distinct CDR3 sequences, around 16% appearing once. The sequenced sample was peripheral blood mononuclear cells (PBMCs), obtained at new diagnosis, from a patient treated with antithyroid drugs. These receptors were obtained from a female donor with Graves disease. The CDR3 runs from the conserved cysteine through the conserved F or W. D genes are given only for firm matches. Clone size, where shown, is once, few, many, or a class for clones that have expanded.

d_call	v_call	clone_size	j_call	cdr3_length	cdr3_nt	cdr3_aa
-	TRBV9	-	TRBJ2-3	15	TGTGCCAGCAGCGTAGGGAGCCCGACCACAGATACGCAGTATTTT	CASSVGSPTTDTQYF
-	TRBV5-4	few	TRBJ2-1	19	TGTGCCAGCCGTCTTTTAAGGGGTACACTTCCCCACTCCTACAATGAGCAGTTCTTC	CASRLLRGTLPHSYNEQFF
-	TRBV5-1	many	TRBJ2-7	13	TGCGCCAGCAGCTTGTTTCCAAACTACGAGCAGTACTTC	CASSLFPNYEQYF
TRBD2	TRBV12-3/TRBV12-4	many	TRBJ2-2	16	TGTGCCAGCAGTTTCGGGGGGGGATTATACACCGGGGAGCTGTTTTTT	CASSFGGGLYTGELFF
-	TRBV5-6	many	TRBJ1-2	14	TGTGCCAGCAGCTGGCCGGACGGCACCAATGGCTACACCTTC	CASSWPDGTNGYTF
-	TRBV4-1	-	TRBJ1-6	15	TGCGCCAGCAGCCAACCCCGGGAAGGAGGGGCGGCCCTCCACTTT	CASSQPREGGAALHF
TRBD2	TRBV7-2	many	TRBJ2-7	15	TGTGCCAGCAGCTTGGGGACTAGCGGGCCCTACGAGCAGTACTTC	CASSLGTSGPYEQYF
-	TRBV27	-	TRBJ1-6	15	TGTGCCAGCAGTTTATTTCGGGGAATGAATTCACCCCTCCACTTT	CASSLFRGMNSPLHF
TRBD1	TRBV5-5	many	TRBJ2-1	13	TGTGCCAGCACCGGACAGGGATACAATGAGCAGTTCTTC	CASTGQGYNEQFF
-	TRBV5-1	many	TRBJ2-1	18	TGCGCCAGCAGCCCGAACGGTAGGCGGGGAGGCTCCTACAATGAGCAGTTCTTC	CASSPNGRRGGSYNEQFF
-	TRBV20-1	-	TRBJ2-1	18	TGCAGTTTCCCCCAAAAAAAACGAGGGAAAAGCTCCTACAATGAGCAGTTCTTC	CSFPQKKRGKSSYNEQFF
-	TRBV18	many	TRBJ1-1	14	TGTGCCAGCTCACCACTACTAGGGAACACTGAAGCTTTCTTT	CASSPLLGNTEAFF
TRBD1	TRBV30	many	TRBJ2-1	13	TGTGCCTGGAGGGAGACAGGGTTTAATGAGCAGTTCTTC	CAWRETGFNEQFF
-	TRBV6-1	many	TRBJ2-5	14	TGTGCCAGCAGTGAATCCGGAATCCAAGAGACCCAGTACTTC	CASSESGIQETQYF
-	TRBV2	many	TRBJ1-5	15	TGTGCCAGCAGTGAAGCGCGGGGAAGCAATCAGCCCCAGCATTTT	CASSEARGSNQPQHF
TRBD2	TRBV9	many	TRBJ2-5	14	TGTGCCAGCAGCGCGACTAGCGGAAAAGAGACCCAGTACTTC	CASSATSGKETQYF
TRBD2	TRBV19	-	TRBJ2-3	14	TGTGCCAGTAGTATCAGCGGGGGCACAGATACGCAGTATTTT	CASSISGGTDTQYF
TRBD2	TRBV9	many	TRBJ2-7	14	TGTGCCAGCAGCTGGGCGGGGGGGGACTACGAGCAGTACTTC	CASSWAGGDYEQYF
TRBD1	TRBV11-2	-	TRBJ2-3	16	TGTGCCAGCAGAGAAGGGACAGGGGGCAATGCAGATACGCAGTATTTT	CASREGTGGNADTQYF
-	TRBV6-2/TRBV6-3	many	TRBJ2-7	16	TGCGCCAGCAGTGAGTTGGGGTTGAGGGACTCCTACGAGCAGTACTTC	CASSELGLRDSYEQYF
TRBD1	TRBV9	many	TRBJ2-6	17	TGTGCCAGCAGCGCCAAGACAGGGAGCTCTGGGGCCAACGTCCTGACTTTC	CASSAKTGSSGANVLTF
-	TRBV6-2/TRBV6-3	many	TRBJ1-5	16	TGTGCCAGCAGTTACTCGACAGCGGGGGGTAATCAGCCCCAGCATTTT	CASSYSTAGGNQPQHF
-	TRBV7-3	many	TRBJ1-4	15	TGTGCCAGCAGCTTAAGGGGGGGGTTTAATGAAAAACTGTTTTTT	CASSLRGGFNEKLFF
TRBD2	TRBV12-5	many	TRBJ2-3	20	TGTGCTAGTGGTTTGGTACGAGTAGCGGGAGGACCCTGGGGCACAGATACGCAGTATTTT	CASGLVRVAGGPWGTDTQYF
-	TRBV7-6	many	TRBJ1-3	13	TGTGCCAGCAGCACCCGGGACACCAACACCATATATTTT	CASSTRDTNTIYF
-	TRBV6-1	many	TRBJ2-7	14	TGTGCCAGCAGTATGATGTGGGGTAGCTACGAGCAGTACTTC	CASSMMWGSYEQYF
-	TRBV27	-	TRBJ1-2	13	TGTGCCAGCAGGCACCCAAGCAGCGGCGGCTACACCTTC	CASRHPSSGGYTF
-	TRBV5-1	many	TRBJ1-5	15	TGCGCCAGCAGCCCAAGCTCAGGGACCGGACAGCCCCAGCATTTT	CASSPSSGTGQPQHF
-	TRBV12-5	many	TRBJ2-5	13	TGTGCTAGTGGTTCAGACAGCAAAGAGACCCAGTACTTC	CASGSDSKETQYF
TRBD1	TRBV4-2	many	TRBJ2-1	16	TGTGCCAGCAGCCAAGATCTGGGACAGCGGCACAATGAGCAGTTCTTC	CASSQDLGQRHNEQFF
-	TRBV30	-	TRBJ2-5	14	TGTGCCTGGAGCCCGGACTCAATGGGGGAGACCCAGTACTTC	CAWSPDSMGETQYF
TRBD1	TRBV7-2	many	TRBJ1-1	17	TGTGCCAGCAGCTTAAGGGGGGGACAGGGAGGAAAAACTGAAGCTTTCTTT	CASSLRGGQGGKTEAFF
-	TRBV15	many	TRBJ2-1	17	TGTGCCACCAGCAGAGATAGGGGTCTAGTGTCTGGTCGTGAGCAGTTCTTC	CATSRDRGLVSGREQFF
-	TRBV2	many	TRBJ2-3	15	TGTGCCAGCAGTTTTAGCAGAAAGGTAACAGATACGCAGTATTTT	CASSFSRKVTDTQYF
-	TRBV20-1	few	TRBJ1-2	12	TGCAGTGCTATTGCGAAGGGCTATGGCTACACCTTC	CSAIAKGYGYTF
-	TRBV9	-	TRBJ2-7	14	TGTGCCAGCAGCGTAGAGGACAGATCCTACGAGCAGTACTTC	CASSVEDRSYEQYF
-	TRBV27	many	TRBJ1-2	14	TGTGCCAGCAGTTTAGGGAGGAGTGACTATGGCTACACCTTC	CASSLGRSDYGYTF
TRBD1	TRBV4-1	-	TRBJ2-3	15	TGCGCCAGCAGCCGGCACAGGACAGGGGCAGATACGCAGTATTTT	CASSRHRTGADTQYF
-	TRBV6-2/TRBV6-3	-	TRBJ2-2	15	TGTGCCAGCAGAATATCCGCAGCGAATACCGGGGAGCTGTTTTTT	CASRISAANTGELFF
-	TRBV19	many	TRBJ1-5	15	TGTGCCAGTAGTTGGAGCGCTTATAGCAATCAGCCCCAGCATTTT	CASSWSAYSNQPQHF